Sequencing of this TCR beta chain was carried out in a study of cytotoxic CD8 clonotypes in ibrutinib-treated CLL. Genomic DNA in a quantity of 2 to 2.5 micrograms was derived from cryopreserved PBMCs for TCR beta libraries. The CDR3 covers 15 residues. Trimming shortened V by 0 bases and J by 5 bases, and 13 bases separated the two germline ends. Germline values: CDR1 MGHRA, CDR2 YSYEKL. As regards this clone: Its antigen remains unidentified.

TCRdb's table, derived via immunoSEQ multiplex PCR, lists solely in-frame clones and lacks some. Among fewer than 400,000 clones, roughly two thirds were seen once, and the ten largest hold about 6.7%. Study-level points and caveats: In sustained-remission versus progressing patients, sampling times differed.

The V call is TRBV4-1, the J call TRBJ2-5; perhaps TRBD1 as D (5 bases). This clonotype was obtained from a human donor with chronic lymphocytic leukemia. The source was PBMCs, collected after 36 months of ibrutinib treatment. The chain's CDR3 is CASSQDSERGETQYF. The CDR3 region has the DNA TGCGCCAGCAGCCAAGATTCGGAAAGGGGTGAGACCCAGTACTTC.